The 10 T cell receptor beta chains presented below share a single source sample, sequenced in a study of ipilimumab plus nivolumab after autologous stem cell transplantation. Here immunoSEQ multiplex PCR was the method, and the copy in TCRdb shows in-frame clones only, minus some. Among some 15,000 clones listed, under 85% were seen once. The sample here was PBMCs, taken in a trial of ipilimumab plus nivolumab as post-transplant consolidation. All receptors derive from a male donor with primary mediastinal lymphoma.

This rearrangement joins TRBV28 to TRBJ1-4; 10 bases map to TRBD1. Germline assignment: CDR1 MDHEN and CDR2 SYDVKM. With 7 bases clipped from V and 8 bases from J, the junction kept 7 bases outside the gene matches. This CDR3 has 14 amino acids. CDR3 nucleotide sequence: TGTGCCAGCACCTCTTGGGGACAGGGGGAAAAACTGTTTTTT. It codes for CASTSWGQGEKLFF.

The chain has TRBV6-5 and TRBJ2-1; TRBD2 matches at 8 bases. The CDR3 extends over 16 amino acids. The V segment lost 2 bases and the J segment 7 bases; nucleotides outside the gene matches: 10. Germline V gene sequence: CDR1 MNHEY, CDR2 SVGAGI. CDR3 nucleotide sequence: TGTGCCAGCAGTTACGAGTCAGCGGGAGAATGGAATGAGCAGTTCTTC. This encodes CASSYESAGEWNEQFF.

The V call is TRBV7-8, the J call TRBJ2-3; D unclear. The germline CDR1 and CDR2 sequences are SGHVS and FQNEAQ. The CDR3 has 12 residues. Trimming took off 3 bases at V and 3 bases at J, with 4 bases between the two ends. In DNA, the CDR3 is TGTGCCAGCAGCTTTGATACAGATACGCAGTATTTT. It yields the protein CASSFDTDTQYF.

The V call is TRBV7-9, the J call TRBJ2-7, with D maybe TRBD2 (6 bases). The CDR3 covers 16 residues. Deletions cut 5 bases from V and 2 bases from J, with 19 bases between. Germline V CDR1 and CDR2: SEHNR, FQNEAQ (reference sequence). The CDR3 reads CASSPPLGSGAYEQYF. The CDR3 DNA is TGTGCCAGCAGCCCCCCCCTCGGGTCGGGGGCCTACGAGCAGTACTTC.

The chain combines TRBV7-2 with TRBJ1-1; D gene uncertain. Trimming pared 10 bases from V and 6 bases from J, leaving 15 bases between. Germline-derived CDR1 and CDR2 are SGHTA and FQGNSA. This CDR3 is built from 12 residues. CDR3: CATSRGAAEAFF. Here the CDR3 DNA reads TGTGCCACTAGTCGGGGAGCGGCTGAAGCTTTCTTT.

This chain connects TRBV9 to TRBJ2-5; 11 bases agree with TRBD2. CDR1 and CDR2 (germline): SGDLS, YYNGEE. CDR3 length: 16 amino acids. The V segment lost 0 bases and the J segment 6 bases; nucleotides outside the gene matches: 7. The chain's CDR3 is CASSVVRQTSGKTQYF. Written as DNA, the CDR3 is TGTGCCAGCAGCGTAGTCCGCCAGACTAGCGGGAAGACCCAGTACTTC.

The chain is built from TRBV6-5 and TRBJ1-5; tentative D call: TRBD1 (6 bases). CDR3 length equals 13 residues. Per germline, CDR1 MNHEY and CDR2 SVGAGI. The ends were cut back, 6 bases at V and 6 bases at J, with 12 bases in the middle. The CDR3 DNA sequence: TGTGCCAGCAGCAACAGGGTGGGTCAGCCCCAGCATTTT. Protein: CASSNRVGQPQHF.

Judged by abundance, this clone is medium-sized. The chain carries TRBV6-1 and TRBJ1-2, with D maybe TRBD1 (5 bases). The CDR3 is 14 residues long. Trimming cost V 4 bases and J 4 bases, with 13 bases left between them. Per the germline V gene, CDR1 is MNHNS and CDR2 is SASEGT. Written as DNA, the CDR3 is TGTGCCAGCAGTGGACCTGGGGCCCTCTATGGCTACACCTTC. This sequence encodes CASSGPGALYGYTF.

The chain is built from TRBV28 and TRBJ2-5; 14 bases align to TRBD2. The germline gives CDR1 MDHEN, CDR2 SYDVKM. This CDR3 contains 15 residues. Trimming cost V 5 bases and J 4 bases; bases outside gene matches: 3. CDR3 DNA sequence: TGTGCCAGCAGTACCGGACTAGCGGGAGGAGAGACCCAGTACTTC. Protein: CASSTGLAGGETQYF.

V is TRBV5-1 and J is TRBJ2-3; TRBD2 is a possible D gene (6 bases). Germline CDR1 SGHRS, CDR2 YFSETQ. V was clipped by 3 bases and J by 0 bases, with 11 bases between them. This CDR3 region has 15 residues. CDR3 residues: CASSWSRGSTDTQYF. CDR3 DNA sequence: TGCGCCAGCAGCTGGAGCCGGGGGAGCACAGATACGCAGTATTTT.